The 24 T cell receptor beta chains reported below all come from one sample, sequenced in a study of cytomegalovirus exposure and HLA in healthy donors. The PCR had 60 Vbeta and 13 Jbeta primers. Data came from immunoSEQ multiplex PCR; TCRdb stores just in-frame clones and leaves some out. The data contain about 200,000 clones, around four fifths of them singletons. Material: PBMCs. Receptors were obtained from a boy aged 2 to 10 in good health and CMV-seronegative.

This rearrangement joins TRBV6-1 to TRBJ2-5; TRBD1 matches 10 bases. The J call may not be correct, given that the DNA end is closer to TRBJ2-7. Germline CDR1 and CDR2: MNHNS and SASEGT. The length of the CDR3 is 17 residues. The CDR3 spells CASSEGLKVDRGYEQYF. For the CDR3, the DNA is TGTGCCAGCAGTGAAGGTTTGAAAGTGGACAGGGGGTACGAGCAGTACTTC.

The V call is TRBV6-1, the J call TRBJ2-4; 8 bases are shared with TRBD2. The CDR3 contains 14 residues. Germline assignment: CDR1 MNHNS and CDR2 SASEGT. With 8 bases clipped from V and 6 bases from J, the junction kept 9 bases outside the gene matches. As DNA, the CDR3 is TGTGCCAGCCAGTCGGGGGGGCTGGGAAACATTCAGTACTTC. Translation: CASQSGGLGNIQYF.

This chain connects TRBV5-5 to TRBJ2-7, with TRBD1 identical over 8 bases. J was trimmed by 3 bases and V by 4 bases; bases with no gene match: 6. Germline loops: CDR1 SGHKS, CDR2 YYEKEE (reference sequence). The CDR3 runs 14 residues. The CDR3 DNA reads TGTGCCAGCAGCATCGGGACAGGTAGCTACGAGCAGTACTTC. Protein: CASSIGTGSYEQYF.

V is TRBV9 and J is TRBJ1-1, with a tentative D call TRBD1 (6 bases). The CDR3 contains 14 residues. From germline, CDR1 is SGDLS and CDR2 YYNGEE. The V gene lost 4 bases and the J gene lost 1 base, with 11 bases spanning the gap. The CDR3 bases are TGTGCCAGCAGCCAGGGGCTCCCGAACACTGAAGCTTTCTTT. This translates into CASSQGLPNTEAFF. The complete variable domain, with remaining parts taken from reference TRBV9 and TRBJ1-1, reads DSGVTQTPKHLITATGQRVTLRCSPRSGDLSVYWYQQSLDQGLQFLIQYYNGEERAKGNILERFSAQQFPDLHSELNLSSLELGDSALYFCASSQGLPNTEAFFGQGTRLTVV.

The chain is built from TRBV27 and TRBJ1-2, with unresolved D. The germline gives CDR1 MNHEY, CDR2 SMNVEV (reference sequence). The CDR3 runs to 13 residues. V lost 2 bases and J 2 bases, leaving 6 bases between the germline ends. CDR3 protein: CASSLAGNYGYTF. The CDR3 DNA follows: TGTGCCAGCAGTTTAGCAGGAAACTATGGCTACACCTTC.

J is TRBJ1-2 and V is TRBV5-1; tentative D call: TRBD1 (6 bases). V lost 0 bases to trimming and J lost 6 bases, with 12 bases between them. Germline V CDR1 and CDR2: SGHRS, YFSETQ. This CDR3 has 14 amino acids. The CDR3 loop reads CASSLAQGRDGYTF. The DNA of the CDR3 is TGCGCCAGCAGCTTGGCCCAGGGGCGAGATGGCTACACCTTC. The variable domain in full, completed from reference TRBV5-1 and TRBJ1-2, reads KAGVTQTPRYLIKTRGQQVTLSCSPISGHRSVSWYQQTPGQGLQFLFEYFSETQRNKGNFPGRFSGRQFSNSRSEMNVSTLELGDSALYLCASSLAQGRDGYTFGSGTRLTVV.

V is TRBV15 and J is TRBJ2-5, with D possibly being TRBD2 (6 bases). Gene TRBJ2-7 matches the end of the DNA better, so the J call may be wrong. This CDR3 is built from 16 residues. In germline, CDR1 is LNHNV, CDR2 YYDKDF (reference sequence). CDR3 coding DNA: TGTGCCACCAGCAGAGAGAAAGGGAGGAGCTCCTACGAGCAGTACTTC. It codes for CATSREKGRSSYEQYF.

The table lists this clone with a count of one. This sequence joins TRBV30 and TRBJ2-2; 8 bases map to TRBD1. CDR3 length: 14 residues. Germline values: CDR1 GTSNPN, CDR2 SVGIG (reference sequence). Germline trimming cut 4 bases from V and 6 bases from J; bases unmatched to any gene: 7. DNA for the CDR3: TGTGCCTGGACGGCGACAGGGGTGGCCGGGGAGCTGTTTTTT. Encoded protein: CAWTATGVAGELFF.

Details on this clone: At the DNA level, this CDR3 is encoded by other sequences in the same sample as well. This rearrangement joins TRBV27 to TRBJ1-1; no definite D call. V was cut by 3 bases and J by 0 bases, with 5 bases left in between. CDR1 and CDR2 from the germline V gene are MNHEY and SMNVEV (reference sequence). The CDR3 contains 13 residues. The CDR3 region is CASSLGLNTEAFF. In DNA, the CDR3 is TGTGCCAGCAGTTTGGGCTTGAACACTGAAGCTTTCTTT.

Here the CDR3 DNA reads TGTGCCAGCAGTGAAGCGAGGGACACTACTGGAAACACCATATATTTT. This codes for CASSEARDTTGNTIYF. The chain employs TRBV6-1 and TRBJ1-3, with D perhaps matching TRBD1 (6 bases). CDR3 length: 16 amino acids. Trimming took off 0 bases at V and 2 bases at J, with 11 bases between the two ends. Per germline, CDR1 MNHNS and CDR2 SASEGT.

This clone occurred once. The gene calls are TRBV7-9 and TRBJ2-7; tentatively, D is TRBD1 (6 bases). V lost 4 bases and J 2 bases, leaving 18 bases between the germline ends. The CDR3 loop spans 16 amino acids. Germline values: CDR1 SEHNR, CDR2 FQNEAQ (reference sequence). CDR3 DNA: TGTGCCAGCAGCTCTCGGGACATACTAGTCGCCTACGAGCAGTACTTC. Its protein is CASSSRDILVAYEQYF.

V usage is TRBV12-5 and J usage is TRBJ2-3; D gene unclear. V gave up 4 bases and J gave up 4 bases, with 6 bases separating them. This CDR3 spans 12 amino acids. Germline assignment: CDR1 LGHNT and CDR2 FRNRAP. Written as DNA, the CDR3 is TGTGCTAGTGGTTCAGAACCAGATACGCAGTATTTT. Protein product: CASGSEPDTQYF.

V gene TRBV6-5 combines with J gene TRBJ2-7; 11 bases are a match to TRBD2. Germline-derived CDR1 and CDR2 are MNHEY and SVGAGI. The CDR3 length is 13 residues. The V segment lost 8 bases and the J segment 3 bases; nucleotides outside the gene matches: 3. This CDR3 is CASGLAGGYEQYF. The CDR3 DNA follows: TGTGCCAGCGGTCTAGCGGGGGGCTACGAGCAGTACTTC.

The chain recombines TRBV10-2 with TRBJ2-1; 10 bases are shared with TRBD1. There are 15 residues in the CDR3. The V and J ends lost 7 bases and 5 bases, in that order; junction bases with no gene match: 8. Germline V CDR1 and CDR2: WSHSY, SAAADI. The DNA of the CDR3 is TGCGCCAGCACTCCCCCGGGGACAGGGGACAATGAGCAGTTCTTC. It is translated as CASTPPGTGDNEQFF.

The rearrangement joins TRBV6-6 to TRBJ1-1; D is possibly TRBD1 (5 bases). The V gene's germline CDR1 is MNHNY and CDR2 SVGAGI (reference sequence). The CDR3 extends over 13 amino acids. Trimming pared 6 bases from V and 3 bases from J, leaving 11 bases between. The CDR3 loop is CASRVGADTEAFF. CDR3 coding DNA: TGTGCCAGCAGGGTTGGGGCTGACACTGAAGCTTTCTTT.

The chain recombines TRBV7-6 with TRBJ1-3; 9 bases are a match to TRBD1. Trimming removed 2 bases from V and 4 bases from J; junction bases left unmatched: 6. CDR1 is SGHVS, CDR2 FNYEAQ, per germline. This CDR3 is built from 16 residues. CDR3 protein: CASSLFTGGRGNTIYF. DNA of the CDR3: TGTGCCAGCAGCTTATTCACAGGGGGCAGGGGAAACACCATATATTTT.

The gene calls are TRBV18 and TRBJ2-1, with TRBD2 identical over 11 bases. CDR1 and CDR2 (germline): KGHSH, LQKENI. The CDR3 length is 15 residues. V shed 2 bases and J 9 bases; nucleotides not matched to a gene: 6. CDR3 residues: CASSPTSGSGGEQFF. The CDR3 nucleotides are TGTGCCAGCTCACCAACTAGCGGGAGCGGGGGTGAGCAGTTCTTC.

V and J are TRBV27 and TRBJ1-2, with TRBD1 matching 9 bases. The CDR3 consists of 16 residues. The J segment lost 3 bases and the V segment lost 5 bases, leaving 10 bases of the junction unmatched. CDR1 and CDR2 from the germline V gene are MNHEY and SMNVEV (reference sequence). CDR3 region: CASSPLGQGMDYGYTF. The CDR3 nucleotides read TGTGCCAGCAGTCCCTTAGGACAGGGGATGGACTATGGCTACACCTTC.

In its sample, this clone was seen once. The chain is built from TRBV5-6 and TRBJ2-7; 7 bases match TRBD1. The CDR3 loop spans 12 amino acids. Germline loops: CDR1 SGHDT, CDR2 YYEEEE. Trimming cost V 4 bases and J 6 bases; bases outside gene matches: 4. CDR3 in amino acids: CASSRTGVEQYF. The CDR3 bases are TGTGCCAGCAGCCGGACAGGTGTCGAGCAGTACTTC.

The chain recombines TRBV9 with TRBJ1-1; perhaps TRBD1 as D (6 bases). Trimming removed 4 bases from V and 6 bases from J, with 19 bases in between. The CDR3 has 15 amino acids. Germline CDR1 is SGDLS and CDR2 is YYNGEE. The CDR3 DNA sequence: TGTGCCAGCAGCCTTGGACAGACGAAGGTCGCTGAAGCTTTCTTT. Amino acid sequence: CASSLGQTKVAEAFF.

The count of this clone is one. The chain uses TRBV5-4 and TRBJ1-1; no clear D gene. The CDR3 spans 11 residues. V lost 2 bases, J lost 7 bases, and 6 bases lay in between. Germline V gene data show CDR1 as SGHNT and CDR2 as YYREEE (reference sequence). The CDR3 spells CASSFGGEAFF. In DNA, the CDR3 is TGTGCCAGCAGCTTTGGCGGTGAAGCTTTCTTT.

This clone appeared once. V gene TRBV9 combines with J gene TRBJ2-5; 8 bases match TRBD2. The J segment lost 9 bases and the V segment lost 0 bases, leaving 7 bases of the junction unmatched. Germline CDR1 is SGDLS and CDR2 is YYNGEE. The CDR3 has 14 amino acids. DNA of the CDR3: TGTGCCAGCAGCGTAGCGGGAGGGCCGGGGTCCCAGTACTTC. This codes for CASSVAGGPGSQYF.

The chain recombines TRBV10-3 with TRBJ2-7; tentative D call: TRBD1 (5 bases). Germline values: CDR1 ENHRY, CDR2 SYGVKD. The CDR3 consists of 13 residues. The ends were cut back, 7 bases at V and 3 bases at J, with 13 bases in the middle. CDR3: CAITGYIGYEQYF. The CDR3 DNA sequence: TGTGCCATCACAGGGTATATCGGCTACGAGCAGTACTTC.

The rearrangement joins TRBV7-9 to TRBJ2-3, with D tentatively TRBD1 (6 bases). Germline V gene data show CDR1 as SEHNR and CDR2 as FQNEAQ (reference sequence). The CDR3 loop spans 15 amino acids. V lost 4 bases and J lost 2, with 13 bases in between. CDR3 DNA sequence: TGTGCCAGCAGCTCATCCGACAGGAACACAGATACGCAGTATTTT. As protein: CASSSSDRNTDTQYF. The whole variable domain, remainder taken from reference TRBV7-9 and TRBJ2-3, is DTGVSQNPRHKITKRGQNVTFRCDPISEHNRLYWYRQTLGQGPEFLTYFQNEAQLEKSRLLSDRFSAERPKGSFSTLEIQRTEQGDSAMYLCASSSSDRNTDTQYFGPGTRLTVL.